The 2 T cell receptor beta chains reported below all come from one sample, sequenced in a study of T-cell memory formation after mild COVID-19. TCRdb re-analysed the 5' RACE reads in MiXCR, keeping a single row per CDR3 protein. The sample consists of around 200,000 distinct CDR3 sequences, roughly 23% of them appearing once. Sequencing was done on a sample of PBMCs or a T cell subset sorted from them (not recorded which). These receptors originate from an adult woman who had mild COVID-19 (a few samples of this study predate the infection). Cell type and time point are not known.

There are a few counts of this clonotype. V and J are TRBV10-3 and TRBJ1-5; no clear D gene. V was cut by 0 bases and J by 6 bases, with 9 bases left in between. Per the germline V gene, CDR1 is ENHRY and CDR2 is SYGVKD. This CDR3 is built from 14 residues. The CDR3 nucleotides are TGTGCCATCAGTGAGTCAGGTAATGTTCAGCCCCAGCATTTT. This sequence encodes CAISESGNVQPQHF.

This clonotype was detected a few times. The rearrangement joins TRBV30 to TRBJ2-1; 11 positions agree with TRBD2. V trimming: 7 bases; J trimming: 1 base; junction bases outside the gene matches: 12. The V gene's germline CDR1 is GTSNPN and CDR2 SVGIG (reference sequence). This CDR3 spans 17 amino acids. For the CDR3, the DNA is TGTGCCTCGGAGACTAGCGGGATGGCCTTTTCCTACAATGAGCAGTTCTTC. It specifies CASETSGMAFSYNEQFF.